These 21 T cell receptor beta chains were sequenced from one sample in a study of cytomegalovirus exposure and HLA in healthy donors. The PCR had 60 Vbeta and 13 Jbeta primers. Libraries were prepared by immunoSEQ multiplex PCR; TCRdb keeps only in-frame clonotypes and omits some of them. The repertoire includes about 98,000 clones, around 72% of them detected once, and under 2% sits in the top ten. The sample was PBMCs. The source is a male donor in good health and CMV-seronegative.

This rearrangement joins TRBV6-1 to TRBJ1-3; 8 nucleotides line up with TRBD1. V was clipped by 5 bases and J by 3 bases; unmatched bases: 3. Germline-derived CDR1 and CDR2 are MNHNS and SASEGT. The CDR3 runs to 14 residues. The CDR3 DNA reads TGTGCCAGCAGTCCAGGGGGCTATGGAAACACCATATATTTT. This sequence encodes CASSPGGYGNTIYF.

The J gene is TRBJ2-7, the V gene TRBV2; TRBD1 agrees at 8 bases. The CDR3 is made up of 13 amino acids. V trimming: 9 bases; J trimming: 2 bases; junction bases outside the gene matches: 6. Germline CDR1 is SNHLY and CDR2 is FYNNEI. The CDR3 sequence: CASRTGPTYEQYF. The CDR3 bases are TGTGCCAGTCGGACAGGGCCAACCTACGAGCAGTACTTC.

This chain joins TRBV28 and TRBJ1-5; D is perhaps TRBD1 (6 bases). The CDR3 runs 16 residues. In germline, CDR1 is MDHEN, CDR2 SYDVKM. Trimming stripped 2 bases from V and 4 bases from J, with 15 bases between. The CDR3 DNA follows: TGTGCCAGCAGTTTAGTTCAGGGGCAAGGGAATCAGCCCCAGCATTTT. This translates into CASSLVQGQGNQPQHF.

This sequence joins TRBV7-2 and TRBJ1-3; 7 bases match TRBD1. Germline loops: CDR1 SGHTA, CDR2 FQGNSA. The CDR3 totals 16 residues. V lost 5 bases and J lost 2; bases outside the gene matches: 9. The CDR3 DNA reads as TGTGCCAGCAGCCAAAACTCCCAGGGGGCTGGAAACACCATATATTTT. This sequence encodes CASSQNSQGAGNTIYF.

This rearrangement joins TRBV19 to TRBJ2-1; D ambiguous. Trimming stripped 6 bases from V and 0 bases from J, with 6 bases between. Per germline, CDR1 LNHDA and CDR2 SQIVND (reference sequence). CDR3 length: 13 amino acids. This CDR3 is CASRRFSYNEQFF. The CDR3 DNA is TGTGCCAGTAGGCGGTTCTCCTACAATGAGCAGTTCTTC.

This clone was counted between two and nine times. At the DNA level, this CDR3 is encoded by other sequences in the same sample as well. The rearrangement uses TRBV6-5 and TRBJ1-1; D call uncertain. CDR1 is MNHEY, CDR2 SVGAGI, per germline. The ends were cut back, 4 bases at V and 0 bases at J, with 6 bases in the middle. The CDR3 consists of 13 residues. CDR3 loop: CASSSTVNTEAFF. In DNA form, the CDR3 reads TGTGCCAGCAGTTCCACAGTGAACACTGAAGCTTTCTTT.

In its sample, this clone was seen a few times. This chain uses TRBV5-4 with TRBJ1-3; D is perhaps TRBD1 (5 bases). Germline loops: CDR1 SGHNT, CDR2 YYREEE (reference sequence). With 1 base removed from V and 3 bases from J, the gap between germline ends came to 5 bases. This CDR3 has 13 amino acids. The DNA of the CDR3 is TGTGCCAGCAGCTTGACAGGTGGAAACACCATATATTTT. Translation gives CASSLTGGNTIYF.

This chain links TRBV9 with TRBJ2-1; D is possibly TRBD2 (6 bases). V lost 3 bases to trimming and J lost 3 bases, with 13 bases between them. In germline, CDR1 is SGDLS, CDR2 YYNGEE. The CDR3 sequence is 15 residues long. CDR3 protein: CASSDREPFYNEQFF. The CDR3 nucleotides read TGTGCCAGCAGCGACCGGGAGCCCTTCTACAATGAGCAGTTCTTC.

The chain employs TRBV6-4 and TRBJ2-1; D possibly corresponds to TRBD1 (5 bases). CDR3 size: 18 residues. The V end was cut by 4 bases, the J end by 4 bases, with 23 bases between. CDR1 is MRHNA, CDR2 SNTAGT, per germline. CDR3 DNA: TGTGCCAGCAGTGCCCCGTTCACAGGTCCCCGACATTACAATGAGCAGTTCTTC. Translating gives CASSAPFTGPRHYNEQFF.

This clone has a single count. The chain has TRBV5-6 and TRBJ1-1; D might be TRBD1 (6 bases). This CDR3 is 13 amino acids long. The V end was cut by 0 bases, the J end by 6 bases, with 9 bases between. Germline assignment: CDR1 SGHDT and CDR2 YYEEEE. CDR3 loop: CASSLEGGAEAFF. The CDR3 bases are TGTGCCAGCAGCTTGGAAGGGGGTGCTGAAGCTTTCTTT.

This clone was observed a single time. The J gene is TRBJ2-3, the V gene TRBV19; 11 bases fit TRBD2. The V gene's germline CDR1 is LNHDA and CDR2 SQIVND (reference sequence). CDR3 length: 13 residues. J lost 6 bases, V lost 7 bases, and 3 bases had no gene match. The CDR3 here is CASTIAGGDTQYF. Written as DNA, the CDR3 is TGTGCCAGTACAATAGCGGGAGGGGATACGCAGTATTTT.

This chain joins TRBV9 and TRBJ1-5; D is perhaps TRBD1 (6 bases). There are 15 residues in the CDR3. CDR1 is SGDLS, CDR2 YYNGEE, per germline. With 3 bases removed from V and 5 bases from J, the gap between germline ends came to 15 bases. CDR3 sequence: CASSEGGEGHQPQHF. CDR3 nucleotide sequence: TGTGCCAGCAGCGAGGGGGGGGAAGGGCATCAGCCCCAGCATTTT.

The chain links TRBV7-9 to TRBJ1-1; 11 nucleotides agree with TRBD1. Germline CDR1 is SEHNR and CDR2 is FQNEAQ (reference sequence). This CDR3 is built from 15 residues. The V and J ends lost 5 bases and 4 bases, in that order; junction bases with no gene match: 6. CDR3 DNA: TGTGCCAGCAGCCCGGGACAGGGGGTCAGCACTGAAGCTTTCTTT. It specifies CASSPGQGVSTEAFF.

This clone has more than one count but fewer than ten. The CDR3: CASSLLVPGGQPQHF. The CDR3 DNA follows: TGTGCCAGCAGTTTATTAGTCCCAGGAGGTCAGCCCCAGCATTTT. V gene TRBV28 combines with J gene TRBJ1-5; D not certain. Germline V gives CDR1 MDHEN, CDR2 SYDVKM. With 1 base removed from V and 6 bases from J, the gap between germline ends came to 13 bases. This CDR3 is 15 amino acids long.

CDR3 sequence: CASSLAGASYEQYF. The CDR3, as DNA: TGTGCCAGCAGCTTGGCAGGGGCCAGCTACGAGCAGTACTTC. The V call is TRBV5-6, the J call TRBJ2-7, with D possibly matching TRBD1 (6 bases). The V and J ends lost 0 bases and 3 bases respectively, with 10 bases between them. This CDR3 is built from 14 residues. CDR1 and CDR2 from the germline V gene are SGHDT and YYEEEE.

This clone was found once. Here the CDR3 reads CASSEKTEKYEQYF. The DNA of the CDR3 is TGTGCCAGCAGCGAAAAGACAGAGAAATACGAGCAGTACTTC. The V call is TRBV9, the J call TRBJ2-7; D may be TRBD1 (5 bases). The CDR3 consists of 14 residues. V lost 3 bases, J lost 4 bases, and 14 bases lay in between. The germline CDR1 and CDR2 sequences are SGDLS and YYNGEE.

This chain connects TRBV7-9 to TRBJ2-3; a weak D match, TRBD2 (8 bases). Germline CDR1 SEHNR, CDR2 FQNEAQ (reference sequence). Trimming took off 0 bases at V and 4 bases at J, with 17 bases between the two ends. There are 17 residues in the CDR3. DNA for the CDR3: TGTGCCAGCAGCTTAGCTCCGACAGGGACTAGGTCAGATACGCAGTATTTT. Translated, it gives CASSLAPTGTRSDTQYF.

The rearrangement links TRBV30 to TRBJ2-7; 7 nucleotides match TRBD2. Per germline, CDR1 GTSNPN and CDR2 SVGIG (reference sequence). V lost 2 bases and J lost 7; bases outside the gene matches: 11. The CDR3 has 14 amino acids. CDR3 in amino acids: CAWSPGTTRAEQYF. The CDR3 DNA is TGTGCCTGGAGTCCCGGGACTACACGAGCGGAGCAGTACTTC.

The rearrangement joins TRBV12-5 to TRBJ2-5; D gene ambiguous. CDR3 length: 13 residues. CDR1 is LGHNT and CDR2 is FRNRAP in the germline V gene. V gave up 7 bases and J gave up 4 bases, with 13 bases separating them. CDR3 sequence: CASALEARETQYF. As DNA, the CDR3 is TGTGCTAGTGCCCTTGAGGCCCGAGAGACCCAGTACTTC.

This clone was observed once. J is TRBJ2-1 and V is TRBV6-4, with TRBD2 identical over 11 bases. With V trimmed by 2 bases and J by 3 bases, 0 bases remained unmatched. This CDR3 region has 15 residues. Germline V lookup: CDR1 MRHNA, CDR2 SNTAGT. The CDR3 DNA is TGTGCCAGCAGTGACGGGACTAGCGGCTACAATGAGCAGTTCTTC. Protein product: CASSDGTSGYNEQFF.

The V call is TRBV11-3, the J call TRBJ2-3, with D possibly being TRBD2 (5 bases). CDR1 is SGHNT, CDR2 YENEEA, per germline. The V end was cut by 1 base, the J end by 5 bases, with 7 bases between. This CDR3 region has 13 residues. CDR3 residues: CASSLVGVDTQYF. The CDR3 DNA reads TGTGCCAGCAGCTTAGTCGGGGTAGATACGCAGTATTTT.